This T cell receptor (beta chain) was sequenced for a study of T cell repertoires in cytomegalovirus infection. Study-wide results and caveats: It was HLA-C-restricted CMV-specific TCR beta clonotypes that dominated the response ex vivo.

Germline-derived CDR1 and CDR2 are LNHNV and YYDKDF (reference sequence). The CDR3 extends over 15 amino acids. The junction had 4 bases not matched to a gene; V was cut back by 1 base and J by 4 bases. TCRdb re-called the reads with MiXCR, one entry per CDR3 protein. The data contain about 680,000 distinct CDR3 sequences, approximately 24% of them seen just once; the ten biggest clones take up 6.5% to 10%. This clonotype was detected a few times. Antigen unknown. This receptor was taken from a human donor in good health (CMV status not recorded). Some clones in this sample may be carry-over from other donors' samples. The rearrangement uses TRBV15 and TRBJ2-1, with 7 bases fitting TRBD1. Sequencing input: CD8+ T cells from PBMCs. The CDR3 reads CATSRAGQEYNEQFF. CDR3 coding DNA: TGTGCCACCAGCAGAGCAGGACAGGAATACAATGAGCAGTTCTTC.